The 30 T cell receptor beta chains listed next were all sequenced from one sample in a study of T cells in Graves' hyperthyroidism and ophthalmopathy. The TCR beta CDR3 regions underwent amplification using RNA transcripts as the source. TCR CDR3 underwent first-round RT-PCR with the HTBI primer set. TCRdb reanalysed the multiplex PCR reads using MiXCR and keeps one entry per CDR3 protein. The sample holds a few hundred thousand distinct CDR3 sequences, 15% to 20% seen once. The sample consisted of blood. The receptors derive from a woman between 40 and 55 years old with Graves' ophthalmopathy.

This sequence joins TRBV10-2 and TRBJ2-5; possible D gene TRBD1, 5 bases. The V end lost 4 bases, the J end lost 2 bases, and 8 bases lay between the germline ends. This CDR3 region has 13 residues. Germline-derived CDR1 and CDR2 are WSHSY and SAAADI. Here the CDR3 DNA reads TGCGCCAGCAGTGTCAGGGCACAAGAGACCCAGTACTTC. Translation gives CASSVRAQETQYF.

This clonotype was counted between two and nine times. The J gene is TRBJ1-5, the V gene TRBV2; 9 positions agree with TRBD1. V shed 6 bases, J shed 11 bases, and the junction held 8 bases outside the gene matches. The CDR3 is 13 residues long. Germline CDR1 SNHLY, CDR2 FYNNEI. This CDR3 is CASRDRGGWAQHF. In DNA form, the CDR3 reads TGTGCCAGCAGGGACAGGGGCGGTTGGGCCCAGCATTTT.

This rearrangement joins TRBV20-1 to TRBJ2-3; no definite D call. The CDR3 is 14 residues long. Germline-derived CDR1 and CDR2 are DFQATT and SNEGSKA (reference sequence). Trimming took off 1 base at V and 1 base at J, with 9 bases between the two ends. CDR3 loop: CSARVLFGTDTQYF. In DNA form, the CDR3 reads TGCAGTGCTAGAGTCCTCTTTGGCACAGATACGCAGTATTTT.

This clonotype was recorded at least ten times. The CDR3 protein is CASSITTGNYGYTF. As DNA, the CDR3 is TGTGCCAGCAGCATTACGACAGGAAACTATGGCTACACCTTC. The J gene is TRBJ1-2, the V gene TRBV11-2, with D maybe TRBD1 (6 bases). V lost 5 bases to trimming and J lost 2 bases, with 12 bases between them. CDR1 is SGHAT and CDR2 is FQNNGV in the germline V gene. The CDR3 runs 14 residues.

This clonotype showed up many times. The rearrangement uses TRBV18 and TRBJ1-5, with D perhaps TRBD1 (5 bases). The V and J ends lost 4 bases and 2 bases respectively, with 15 bases between them. The germline V gene encodes CDR1 KGHSH and CDR2 LQKENI. The CDR3 totals 16 residues. The CDR3 DNA follows: TGTGCCAGCTCACTCGGGGGGGATCAACGCAATCAGCCCCAGCATTTT. It translates to CASSLGGDQRNQPQHF.

This clonotype was seen at least ten times. The chain employs TRBV28 and TRBJ1-2; D uncertain. CDR3 size: 12 residues. CDR1 is MDHEN, CDR2 SYDVKM, per germline. Trimming removed 6 bases at V and 4 bases at J, with 9 bases between. The CDR3 nucleotides are TGTGCCAGCAGGCGTCTACTCTATGGCTACACCTTC. This sequence encodes CASRRLLYGYTF.

In its sample, this clonotype was seen many times. This rearrangement joins TRBV11-2 to TRBJ1-2; the D gene is possibly TRBD1 (6 bases). The CDR3 extends over 15 amino acids. The ends were cut back, 0 bases at V and 4 bases at J, with 12 bases in the middle. The germline CDR1 and CDR2 sequences are SGHAT and FQNNGV. The CDR3 loop reads CASSLERTQGYGYTF. The DNA for the CDR3 is TGTGCCAGCAGCTTAGAACGTACACAGGGCTATGGCTACACCTTC.

The table lists this clonotype with many counts. V gene TRBV30 combines with J gene TRBJ1-2; a possible D gene is TRBD1 (5 bases). The CDR3 has 14 amino acids. With 0 bases removed from V and 4 bases from J, the gap between germline ends came to 12 bases. Per germline, CDR1 GTSNPN and CDR2 SVGIG (reference sequence). The CDR3 nucleotides are TGTGCCTGGAGTGTACGCCAGGGTGGCTATGGCTACACCTTC. Protein: CAWSVRQGGYGYTF.

The rearrangement uses TRBV7-3 and TRBJ2-3; D not resolved. The CDR3 is made up of 14 amino acids. Germline values: CDR1 SGHTA, CDR2 FQGTGA. The ends were cut back, 4 bases at V and 2 bases at J, with 10 bases in the middle. The CDR3 DNA is TGTGCCAGCAGCTACAACCGTGACACAGATACGCAGTATTTT. The encoded protein is CASSYNRDTDTQYF.

In its sample, this clonotype was seen many times. This rearrangement joins TRBV11-2 to TRBJ2-3; 9 bases map to TRBD1. V was clipped by 7 bases and J by 2 bases; unmatched bases: 7. The germline V gene has CDR1 SGHAT and CDR2 FQNNGV. This CDR3 contains 15 residues. CDR3 protein: CASTPWDRVTDTQYF. The DNA of the CDR3 is TGTGCCAGCACCCCTTGGGACAGGGTCACAGATACGCAGTATTTT.

A few counts support this clonotype. The J gene is TRBJ2-5, the V gene TRBV7-9; unclear D gene. This CDR3 comprises 12 residues. CDR1 and CDR2 from the germline V gene are SEHNR and FQNEAQ (reference sequence). V lost 6 bases, J lost 3 bases, and 8 bases lay in between. CDR3 bases: TGTGCCAGCAGTGAACTGGAAGAGACCCAGTACTTC. Translating it yields CASSELEETQYF.

This clonotype was observed many times. CDR3: CASSPGGSGDWKAFF. In DNA, the CDR3 is TGTGCCAGCAGTCCGGGGGGCTCAGGAGATTGGAAAGCTTTCTTT. This chain links TRBV28 with TRBJ1-1; a possible D gene is TRBD1 (6 bases). The CDR3 sequence is 15 residues long. V was cut by 5 bases and J by 9 bases, with 22 bases left in between. The V gene's germline CDR1 is MDHEN and CDR2 SYDVKM.

The table lists this clonotype with many counts. The chain carries TRBV7-2 and TRBJ2-4, with D hard to call. The V end lost 3 bases, the J end lost 7 bases, and 13 bases lay between the germline ends. The CDR3 length is 14 residues. The germline V gene encodes CDR1 SGHTA and CDR2 FQGNSA. CDR3 residues: CASSLAYDGNIQYF. The CDR3 DNA reads TGTGCCAGCAGCTTGGCCTATGATGGGAACATTCAGTACTTC. Supplemented by reference TRBV7-2 and TRBJ2-4, the full variable domain reads GAGVSQSPSNKVTEKGKDVELRCDPISGHTALYWYRQSLGQGLEFLIYFQGNSAPDKSGLPSDRFSAERTGGSVSTLTIQRTQQEDSAVYLCASSLAYDGNIQYFGAGTRLSVL.

At least ten counts were recorded for this clonotype. The chain carries TRBV12-5 and TRBJ2-5, with D perhaps TRBD2 (6 bases). This CDR3 region has 12 residues. The germline V and J ends were trimmed by 6 bases and 9 bases, with 14 bases remaining between them. CDR1 is LGHNT and CDR2 is FRNRAP in the germline V gene. The CDR3 bases are TGTGCTAGTGGGGACCGGCCGGGGGCCCAGTACTTC. Its translation: CASGDRPGAQYF.

This clonotype appeared many times. The chain carries TRBV20-1 and TRBJ1-1, with a weak D call TRBD1 (6 bases). In germline, CDR1 is DFQATT, CDR2 SNEGSKA (reference sequence). The V and J ends lost 5 bases and 4 bases respectively, with 11 bases between them. The CDR3 extends over 12 amino acids. CDR3 nucleotides: TGCAGTGCTTTACAGGGCCTCACTGAAGCTTTCTTT. This sequence encodes CSALQGLTEAFF.

V is TRBV20-1 and J is TRBJ2-7; D not certain. V lost 3 bases and J lost 2, with 14 bases in between. Germline-derived CDR1 and CDR2 are DFQATT and SNEGSKA (reference sequence). CDR3 length: 14 residues. CDR3 residues: CSASKSSFPYEQYF. The CDR3 nucleotides read TGCAGTGCTAGTAAGAGTAGTTTCCCCTACGAGCAGTACTTC.

V is TRBV20-1 and J is TRBJ1-6; D not certain. The CDR3 totals 15 residues. V was clipped by 1 base and J by 8 bases, with 15 bases between them. Germline loops: CDR1 DFQATT, CDR2 SNEGSKA (reference sequence). CDR3 bases: TGCAGTGCTAGAGTACCCGGTCTCTCCGATTCACCCCTCCACTTT. Translating gives CSARVPGLSDSPLHF.

There are many counts of this clonotype. The V call is TRBV7-8, the J call TRBJ2-2; D uncertain. Trimming shortened V by 0 bases and J by 3 bases, and 14 bases separated the two germline ends. Looked up from germline, CDR1 is SGHVS and CDR2 is FQNEAQ. CDR3 length equals 17 residues. The CDR3 loop is CASSLALVNAYTGELFF. The CDR3 bases are TGTGCCAGCAGCTTAGCCTTGGTGAACGCTTACACCGGGGAGCTGTTTTTT.

The rearrangement uses TRBV12-3 or TRBV12-4 and TRBJ1-1; no clear D. The V and J ends lost 3 bases and 4 bases respectively, with 9 bases between them. The CDR3 length is 13 residues. CDR3 residues: CASSLRVPTEAFF. The CDR3 DNA follows: TGTGCCAGCAGTTTGAGGGTACCCACTGAAGCTTTCTTT.

The V and J genes are TRBV5-5 and TRBJ1-4, with D possibly matching TRBD1 (6 bases). This CDR3 has 15 amino acids. CDR1 and CDR2 from the germline V gene are SGHKS and YYEKEE (reference sequence). V lost 3 bases, J lost 5 bases, and 14 bases lay in between. DNA of the CDR3: TGTGCCAGCAGCTCATGGACAGTGCTAAATGAAAAACTGTTTTTT. This gives the protein CASSSWTVLNEKLFF.

This clonotype was observed a few times. This may be a read error: a much more frequent sequence differs by one nucleotide. The chain links TRBV12-3 or TRBV12-4 to TRBJ1-1; D gene unclear. This CDR3 contains 14 residues. Trimming removed 2 bases from V and 3 bases from J, with 10 bases in between. CDR3 sequence: CASSLSVLDTEAFF. The DNA for the CDR3 is TGTGCCAGCAGTTTATCAGTCCTGGACACTGAAGCTTTCTTT.

This chain joins TRBV19 and TRBJ1-4; TRBD1 agrees at 9 bases. The germline CDR1 and CDR2 sequences are LNHDA and SQIVND (reference sequence). CDR3 length: 13 residues. J gave up 6 bases and V 8 bases, and 4 bases lay outside the gene matches. CDR3 DNA sequence: TGTGCCAGTTTGGACAGGGGTGATGAAAAACTGTTTTTT. Translated: CASLDRGDEKLFF.

This chain connects TRBV20-1 to TRBJ2-4; tentative D call: TRBD1 (6 bases). Germline CDR1 DFQATT, CDR2 SNEGSKA (reference sequence). The CDR3 is 12 amino acids. V shed 1 base and J shed 12 bases, with 13 bases lying between them. Here the CDR3 reads CSARAGTHNQYF. CDR3 in DNA: TGCAGTGCTAGAGCAGGGACACATAATCAGTACTTC.

V and J are TRBV12-3 or TRBV12-4 and TRBJ1-2, with D perhaps TRBD1 (5 bases). The CDR3 runs 18 residues. V was trimmed by 1 base and J by 4 bases, leaving 22 bases between them. The chain's CDR3 is CASSLGTPGPGKAYGYTF. In nucleotides, the CDR3 is TGTGCCAGCAGTTTAGGGACCCCGGGGCCAGGTAAGGCCTATGGCTACACCTTC.

This chain links TRBV19 with TRBJ2-1; TRBD2 aligns across 9 bases. The V segment lost 3 bases and the J segment 7 bases; nucleotides outside the gene matches: 16. This CDR3 is built from 18 residues. CDR1 LNHDA and CDR2 SQIVND come from the germline V gene (reference sequence). The CDR3 sequence is CASSMGSGSSTIRNEQFF. The CDR3 DNA reads TGTGCCAGTAGTATGGGTAGCGGGAGTTCCACAATCCGGAATGAGCAGTTCTTC.

Many counts were recorded for this clonotype. The rearrangement uses TRBV5-1 and TRBJ2-1, with TRBD2 matching 10 bases. From germline, CDR1 is SGHRS and CDR2 YFSETQ. Losses at the gene ends were 0 bases for V and 5 bases for J; bases not matched to a gene: 8. The CDR3 consists of 17 residues. The CDR3 is CASSLAGLAVPNNEQFF. CDR3 coding DNA: TGCGCCAGCAGCTTGGCCGGACTAGCGGTACCGAACAATGAGCAGTTCTTC.

With regard to this clonotype: A much larger clone lies one base from this, so it may be a read error. The gene calls are TRBV18 and TRBJ2-3; 8 bases are shared with TRBD2. Germline CDR1 reads KGHSH; CDR2 reads LQKENI. This CDR3 has 13 amino acids. V lost 6 bases to trimming and J lost 6 bases; unmatched junction nucleotides: 5. The CDR3 protein is CASSERERDTQYF. CDR3 coding DNA: TGTGCCAGCTCTGAGCGGGAGAGGGATACGCAGTATTTT.

Here the CDR3 DNA reads TGCAGCGTGAGGGGAGCTAGCGGGAGGCCCAGCACAGATACGCAGTATTTT. It translates to CSVRGASGRPSTDTQYF. The V gene is TRBV29-1, the J gene TRBJ2-3; 11 bases match TRBD2. Germline V gives CDR1 SQVTM, CDR2 ANQGSEA. This CDR3 has 17 amino acids. V was pared by 6 bases and J by 0 bases, with 11 bases of the junction left unmatched.

This chain connects TRBV12-3 or TRBV12-4 to TRBJ1-6; 9 bases line up with TRBD1. Losses at the gene ends were 6 bases for V and 9 bases for J; bases not matched to a gene: 9. The CDR3 totals 15 residues. For the CDR3, the DNA is TGTGCCAGCAGATCCGGGACAGGGTACGGTTCACCCCTCCACTTT. This sequence encodes CASRSGTGYGSPLHF.

This clonotype came up many times. The chain employs TRBV11-2 and TRBJ2-4; TRBD2 matches 7 bases. The CDR3 has 14 amino acids. Per the germline V gene, CDR1 is SGHAT and CDR2 is FQNNGV. With 1 base clipped from V and 9 bases from J, the junction kept 6 bases outside the gene matches. Written as DNA, the CDR3 is TGTGCCAGCAGCTTAGCAGGCGGGGAGGGCATTCAGTACTTC. Translating it yields CASSLAGGEGIQYF.